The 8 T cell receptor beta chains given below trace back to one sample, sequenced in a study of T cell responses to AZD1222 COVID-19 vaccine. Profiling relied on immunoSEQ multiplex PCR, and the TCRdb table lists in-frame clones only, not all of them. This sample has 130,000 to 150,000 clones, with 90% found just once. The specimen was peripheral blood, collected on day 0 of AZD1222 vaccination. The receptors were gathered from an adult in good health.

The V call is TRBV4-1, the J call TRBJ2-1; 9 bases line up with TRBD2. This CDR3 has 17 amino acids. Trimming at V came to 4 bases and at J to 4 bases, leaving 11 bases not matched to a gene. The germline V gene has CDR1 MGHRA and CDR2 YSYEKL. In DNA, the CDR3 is TGCGCCAGCAGCCTTCCTTTGATTAGCGGGAGTTACAATGAGCAGTTCTTC. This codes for CASSLPLISGSYNEQFF.

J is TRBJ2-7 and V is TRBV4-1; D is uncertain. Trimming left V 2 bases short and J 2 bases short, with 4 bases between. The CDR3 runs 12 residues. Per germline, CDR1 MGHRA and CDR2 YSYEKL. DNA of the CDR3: TGCGCCAGCAGCCAATTGCCCTACGAGCAGTACTTC. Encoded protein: CASSQLPYEQYF.

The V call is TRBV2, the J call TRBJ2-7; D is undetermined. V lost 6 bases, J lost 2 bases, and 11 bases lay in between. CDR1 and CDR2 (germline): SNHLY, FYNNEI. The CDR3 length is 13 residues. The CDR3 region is CASRPDSTYEQYF. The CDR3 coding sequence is TGTGCCAGCAGGCCCGATTCGACCTACGAGCAGTACTTC.

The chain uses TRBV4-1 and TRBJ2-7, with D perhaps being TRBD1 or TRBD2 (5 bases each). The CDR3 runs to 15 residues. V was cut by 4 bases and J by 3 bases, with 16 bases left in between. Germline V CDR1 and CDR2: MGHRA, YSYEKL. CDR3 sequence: CASSLIRDQSYEQYF. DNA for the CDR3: TGCGCCAGCAGCCTCATCCGGGACCAGAGCTACGAGCAGTACTTC.

The CDR3 DNA reads as TGTGCCAGCAGCCACCAGGAGAACACTGAAGCTTTCTTT. Protein product: CASSHQENTEAFF. The V gene is TRBV12-3 or TRBV12-4, the J gene TRBJ1-1; D uncertain. This CDR3 has 13 residues. Between the trimmed V and J ends, which lost 6 bases and 1 base, there was a span of 9 bases.

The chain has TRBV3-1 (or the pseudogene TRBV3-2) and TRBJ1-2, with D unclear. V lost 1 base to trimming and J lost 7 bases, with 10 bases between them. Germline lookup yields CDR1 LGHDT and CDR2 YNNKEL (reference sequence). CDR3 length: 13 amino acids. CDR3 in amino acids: CASSQGRDGGYTF. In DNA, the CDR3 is TGTGCCAGCAGCCAAGGGAGGGATGGTGGCTACACCTTC.

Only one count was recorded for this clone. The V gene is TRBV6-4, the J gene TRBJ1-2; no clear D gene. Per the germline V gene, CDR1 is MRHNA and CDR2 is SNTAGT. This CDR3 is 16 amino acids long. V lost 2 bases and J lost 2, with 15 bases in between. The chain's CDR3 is CASSDPAGEGNYGYTF. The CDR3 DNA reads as TGTGCCAGCAGTGACCCGGCCGGCGAGGGAAACTATGGCTACACCTTC.

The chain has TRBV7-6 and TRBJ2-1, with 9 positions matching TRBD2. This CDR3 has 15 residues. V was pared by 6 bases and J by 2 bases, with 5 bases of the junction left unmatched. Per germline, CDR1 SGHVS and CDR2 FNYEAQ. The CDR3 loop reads CASSIIAGAYNEQFF. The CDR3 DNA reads TGTGCCAGCAGTATTATAGCGGGAGCCTACAATGAGCAGTTCTTC. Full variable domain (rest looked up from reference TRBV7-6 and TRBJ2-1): GAGVSQSPRYKVTKRGQDVALRCDPISGHVSLYWYRQALGQGPEFLTYFNYEAQQDKSGLPNDRFSAERPEGSISTLTIQRTEQRDSAMYRCASSIIAGAYNEQFFGPGTRLTVL.